These 30 T cell receptor beta chains were sequenced from one sample in a study of breast tumors, draining lymph nodes, adjacent tissues (dated by TCRdb to about 2016). The library was prepared using multiplex PCR. The instrument given in TCRdb is Illumina HiSeq 2000. The raw public data were reprocessed by TCRdb itself: fastp quality trimming at Q25, MiXCR clonotype calling, in-frame beta chains only. Duplicate CDR3 protein sequences are folded into a single record with the most common DNA and genes. This sample lists 130,000 or so distinct CDR3 sequences; 20% to 25% were detected once. The ten largest account for roughly 2.5% of the sample. Lymph node samples came from the axillary draining lymph nodes of breast cancer patients. The sequenced sample consisted of axillary lymph node tissue. The receptors were sampled from a female donor with breast cancer. Some clones in this sample may be carry-over from other donors' samples.

This clonotype was recorded at least ten times. The chain has TRBV11-2 and TRBJ1-6, with D possibly matching TRBD1 (5 bases). CDR3 length: 14 residues. V was clipped by 4 bases and J by 9 bases, with 13 bases between them. Germline CDR1 is SGHAT and CDR2 is FQNNGV. CDR3 residues: CASSSGPRGSPLHF. CDR3 nucleotide sequence: TGTGCCAGCAGCTCGGGACCCCGGGGTTCACCCCTCCACTTT.

This sequence joins TRBV19 and TRBJ2-3; D is undetermined. The J call is doubtful: the DNA matches TRBJ1-5 better. CDR1 is LNHDA and CDR2 is SQIVND in the germline V gene (reference sequence). The CDR3 runs 13 residues. CDR3 in amino acids: CASSYSSTDTQHF. The DNA for the CDR3 is TGTGCCAGTAGCTACAGTAGCACAGATACGCAGCATTTT.

V gene TRBV28 combines with J gene TRBJ1-1; D perhaps matches TRBD1 (5 bases). CDR1 is MDHEN and CDR2 is SYDVKM in the germline V gene. Trimming shortened V by 3 bases and J by 1 base, and 15 bases separated the two germline ends. CDR3 length: 16 residues. Here the CDR3 reads CASSFQAGTGNTEAFF. The DNA for the CDR3 is TGTGCCAGCAGTTTCCAAGCGGGGACCGGGAACACTGAAGCTTTCTTT.

The chain combines TRBV28 with TRBJ2-1; 9 nucleotides match TRBD2. The CDR3 has 18 amino acids. Germline CDR1 MDHEN, CDR2 SYDVKM. Trimming at V came to 4 bases and at J to 4 bases, leaving 14 bases not matched to a gene. The CDR3 sequence: CASSYPSGARTLYNEQFF. As DNA, the CDR3 is TGTGCCAGCAGTTATCCTAGCGGGGCCAGAACCCTTTACAATGAGCAGTTCTTC.

To note about this clonotype: The germline gene is not matched at one end of the junction; a read error may be the cause. The chain couples TRBV30 to TRBJ2-2, with D hard to call. This CDR3 has 14 residues. Germline V CDR1 and CDR2: GTSNPN, SVGIG (reference sequence). CDR3 coding DNA: TGTGTCTGGAGTGTTTTGGCCTTCGGTGGGGAGCTGTTTTTT. Its protein is CVWSVLAFGGELFF.

As for this clonotype: A much more abundant neighbour one base away suggests this may be a read error. The V call is TRBV6-1, the J call TRBJ2-7, with 7 bases lining up with TRBD2. Looked up from germline, CDR1 is MNHNS and CDR2 is SASEGT. The CDR3 spans 14 residues. Here the CDR3 DNA reads TGTGCCAGCACGATGGCGGGAGTTGGCTACGAGCGGTACTTC. This translates into CASTMAGVGYERYF.

As concerns this clonotype: A much larger clone sits a single nucleotide away, making a read error possible. This rearrangement joins TRBV27 to TRBJ2-7; D unresolved. Per the germline V gene, CDR1 is MNHEY and CDR2 is SMNVEV (reference sequence). The CDR3 totals 13 residues. CDR3 loop: CASGFGPTYEQYF. CDR3 nucleotides: TGTGCCAGCGGTTTTGGGCCAACCTACGAGCAGTACTTC.

The chain uses TRBV18 and TRBJ2-6; D is ambiguous. Germline V gene data show CDR1 as KGHSH and CDR2 as LQKENI. V dropped 1 base and J dropped 0 bases, with 10 bases sitting between them. The CDR3 totals 17 residues. In DNA, the CDR3 is TGTGCCAGCTCACCACTCCCCTGGAGCTCTGGGGCCAACGTCCTGACTTTC. The encoded protein is CASSPLPWSSGANVLTF.

Comment on this clonotype: A much larger clone sits a single nucleotide away, making a read error possible. The chain links TRBV11-2 to TRBJ2-1, with 7 bases aligning to TRBD2. The germline gives CDR1 SGHAT, CDR2 FQNNGV. The CDR3 covers 16 residues. CDR3 DNA sequence: TGTGCCAGCAGCTCGCTTCTAGCGGTCGTCTACAGTGAGCAGTTCTTC. This codes for CASSSLLAVVYSEQFF.

A word on this clonotype: This CDR3 is missing its conserved last phenylalanine or tryptophan, likely due to a read error. The rearrangement joins TRBV12-3 or TRBV12-4 to TRBJ2-4, with TRBD1 matching 10 bases. CDR3 size: 15 residues. V shed 4 bases and J 5 bases; nucleotides not matched to a gene: 5. The CDR3 loop reads CASSWTTGGQNIQYL. The CDR3 nucleotides read TGTGCCAGCAGTTGGACGACAGGGGGCCAAAACATTCAGTACCTC.

Ten or more counts support this clonotype. The J gene is TRBJ2-7, the V gene TRBV10-2; 10 nucleotides align to TRBD1. The J segment lost 3 bases and the V segment lost 6 bases, leaving 5 bases of the junction unmatched. The CDR3 has 14 residues. Germline V gene lookup returns CDR1 WSHSY and CDR2 SAAADI. Here the CDR3 reads CASSWDRGNYEQYF. CDR3 DNA sequence: TGCGCCAGCAGCTGGGACAGGGGTAACTACGAGCAGTACTTC.

The rearrangement joins TRBV18 to TRBJ2-3; TRBD2 matches at 14 bases. CDR1 is KGHSH and CDR2 is LQKENI in the germline V gene. The V and J ends lost 0 bases and 5 bases, in that order; junction bases with no gene match: 4. This CDR3 comprises 17 residues. CDR3 nucleotide sequence: TGTGCCAGCTCACCACCGAAGACTAGCGGGAGGGTAGATACGCAGTATTTT. It codes for CASSPPKTSGRVDTQYF.

This clonotype appeared many times. V gene TRBV27 combines with J gene TRBJ2-5; 11 positions agree with TRBD1. V lost 7 bases to trimming and J lost 5 bases; unmatched junction nucleotides: 9. The germline gives CDR1 MNHEY, CDR2 SMNVEV (reference sequence). The CDR3 consists of 15 residues. The chain's CDR3 is CASKRFGTGGETQYF. DNA for the CDR3: TGTGCCAGCAAACGTTTCGGGACAGGGGGTGAGACCCAGTACTTC.

About this clonotype itself: A read error may explain this, as a much larger clone is one base away. In this CDR3 the conserved last residue, phenylalanine or tryptophan, is missing, so a read error is likely. This rearrangement joins TRBV7-9 to TRBJ2-5; a weak D match, TRBD1 (5 bases). CDR1 and CDR2 (germline): SEHNR, FQNEAQ (reference sequence). Deletions cut 5 bases from V and 5 bases from J, with 12 bases between. There are 13 residues in the CDR3. This CDR3 is CASSRMPGETQYL. CDR3 in DNA: TGTGCCAGCAGCCGGATGCCAGGGGAGACCCAGTACCTC.

The chain employs TRBV28 and TRBJ1-4; D is perhaps TRBD1 (5 bases). Germline V gives CDR1 MDHEN, CDR2 SYDVKM. CDR3 length: 15 amino acids. Trimming left V 1 base short and J 8 bases short, with 14 bases between. The CDR3 reads CASSLSSGKEEKLFF. CDR3 sequence (DNA): TGTGCCAGCAGTTTATCTTCAGGGAAAGAAGAAAAACTGTTTTTT.

This clonotype has a count of ten or more. The rearrangement links TRBV6-1 to TRBJ1-2, with TRBD1 as a possible D gene (6 bases). V dropped 7 bases and J dropped 8 bases, with 20 bases sitting between them. CDR1 and CDR2 from the germline V gene are MNHNS and SASEGT. The CDR3 spans 14 residues. This chain's CDR3 is CASTPDRTTFGYTF. In DNA form, the CDR3 reads TGTGCCAGCACTCCGGACAGAACCACGTTCGGCTACACCTTC.

Concerning this clonotype itself: A clone one base away is much larger, so this may be a read error. The chain links TRBV20-1 to TRBJ2-3; 8 nucleotides line up with TRBD2. Germline CDR1 is DFQATT and CDR2 is SNEGSKA (reference sequence). The CDR3 covers 13 residues. CDR3 loop: CNAGGAGVDTQYF. The CDR3 region has the DNA TGCAATGCTGGGGGAGCGGGAGTAGATACGCAGTATTTT.

This clonotype was counted at least ten times. The chain carries TRBV7-3 and TRBJ2-1, with TRBD1 identical over 9 bases. V trimming: 1 base; J trimming: 6 bases; junction bases outside the gene matches: 13. The CDR3 runs 18 residues. In germline, CDR1 is SGHTA, CDR2 FQGTGA. The CDR3 region has the DNA TGTGCCAGCAGCTTAATTCCTAAAACCGGGACAGGGAGCAATGAGCAGTTCTTC. Amino acids: CASSLIPKTGTGSNEQFF.

The rearrangement links TRBV18 to TRBJ1-5; TRBD1 agrees at 7 bases. The germline V gene has CDR1 KGHSH and CDR2 LQKENI. The length of the CDR3 is 14 residues. Trimming took 2 bases from V and 9 from J; bases not matched to a gene: 7. DNA of the CDR3: TGTGCCAGCTCACCAGGACAGGCCGAGGGGCCCCAGCATTTT. Protein: CASSPGQAEGPQHF.

This clonotype came up many times. The gene calls are TRBV5-1 and TRBJ1-4; D possibly corresponds to TRBD1 (5 bases). This CDR3 spans 15 amino acids. Trimming cost V 0 bases and J 6 bases, with 12 bases left between them. From germline, CDR1 is SGHRS and CDR2 YFSETQ. The CDR3 nucleotides are TGCGCCAGCAGCTTGGCAGGCAGGGCGGATGAAAAACTGTTTTTT. This sequence encodes CASSLAGRADEKLFF.

The sample holds a few counts of this clonotype. This chain connects TRBV18 to TRBJ1-2; the D is unclear. The V and J ends lost 0 bases and 1 base respectively, with 15 bases between them. Germline CDR1 is KGHSH and CDR2 is LQKENI. The CDR3 is made up of 17 amino acids. The CDR3 DNA sequence: TGTGCCAGCTCACCACCGACGGGCACAGCCGGTAACTATGGCTACACCTTC. This codes for CASSPPTGTAGNYGYTF. Based on the CDR3 plus reference TRBV18 and TRBJ1-2, the full variable domain is NAGVMQNPRHLVRRRGQEARLRCSPMKGHSHVYWYRQLPEEGLKFMVYLQKENIIDESGMPKERFSAEFPKEGPSILRIQQVVRGDSAAYFCASSPPTGTAGNYGYTFGSGTRLTVV.

At least ten counts were recorded for this clonotype. The genes are TRBV4-1 and TRBJ1-5, with no clear D. Germline V CDR1 and CDR2: MGHRA, YSYEKL. Trimming took off 0 bases at V and 2 bases at J, with 17 bases between the two ends. CDR3 length: 18 residues. This CDR3 reads CASSQDLDTPHGNQPQHF. The CDR3 DNA sequence: TGCGCCAGCAGCCAAGATCTTGACACGCCGCATGGCAATCAGCCCCAGCATTTT.

A remark on this clonotype: This may arise from a read error, as a much more abundant clone is one base away. The CDR3 does not close with the conserved phenylalanine or tryptophan, likely indicating a read error. J is TRBJ2-3 and V is TRBV12-3 or TRBV12-4; no clear D gene. This CDR3 contains 15 residues. Trimming left V 3 bases short and J 2 bases short, with 12 bases between. The CDR3 DNA reads as TGTGCCAGCAGTTTCCTAGTCACTTACACAGATACGCAGTATTCT. Its protein is CASSFLVTYTDTQYS.

This clonotype was seen repeatedly, ten times or more. The genes are TRBV2 and TRBJ2-7, with D perhaps TRBD1 (5 bases). The CDR3 consists of 14 residues. Trimming pared 1 base from V and 2 bases from J, leaving 9 bases between. From germline, CDR1 is SNHLY and CDR2 FYNNEI. The CDR3 coding sequence is TGTGCCAGCAGTGAAGAGGGGCAGACCTACGAGCAGTACTTC. Residues: CASSEEGQTYEQYF.

With respect to this clonotype: This clone may be a read error of a much larger clone one base away. The chain carries TRBV6-5 and TRBJ1-6; D gene ambiguous. The CDR3 runs 13 residues. Germline CDR1 reads MNHEY; CDR2 reads SVGAGI. The DNA of the CDR3 is TGTGCCAGCAGTTACAGGGATAATTCACCCCTCCGCTTT. The encoded protein is CASSYRDNSPLRF.

The CDR3 DNA follows: TGTGCCAGCAGTGATCTAGCGGGAGTGGGGGAGACCCAGTACTTC. This sequence encodes CASSDLAGVGETQYF. This rearrangement joins TRBV6-2 or TRBV6-3 to TRBJ2-5; 10 bases are a match to TRBD2. J lost 5 bases, V lost 5 bases, and 8 bases had no gene match. The germline CDR1 and CDR2 sequences are MNHEY and SVGEGT. The CDR3 is 15 residues long.

This clonotype was seen repeatedly, ten times or more. This chain connects TRBV10-2 to TRBJ1-2; D gene unclear. This CDR3 has 15 amino acids. Germline V gene sequence: CDR1 WSHSY, CDR2 SAAADI. Trimming took off 2 bases at V and 4 bases at J, with 14 bases between the two ends. Here the CDR3 reads CASSEPSGVSYGYTF. The CDR3 bases are TGCGCCAGCAGTGAGCCGTCTGGAGTTAGCTATGGCTACACCTTC.

This clonotype was detected many times. The V gene is TRBV7-8, the J gene TRBJ2-7; TRBD1 agrees at 8 bases. CDR3 length: 11 residues. Germline V gene sequence: CDR1 SGHVS, CDR2 FQNEAQ. The V and J ends lost 7 bases and 7 bases, in that order; junction bases with no gene match: 3. CDR3 nucleotide sequence: TGTGCCAGCACCAGGGGGCAGGAGCAGTACTTC. As protein: CASTRGQEQYF.

With respect to this clonotype: A much larger clonotype is one base distant, so this may be a read error. The chain carries TRBV10-1 and TRBJ1-4; D perhaps matches TRBD1 (5 bases). The CDR3 extends over 14 amino acids. CDR1 and CDR2 from the germline V gene are WNHNN and SYGVQD (reference sequence). Here the CDR3 reads CASGDQQGNEKLSF. DNA for the CDR3: TGCGCCAGCGGGGACCAGCAGGGTAATGAAAAACTGTCTTTT.

Concerning this clonotype itself: It is likely a read error, because the conserved phenylalanine at the end of the CDR3 is missing. The V and J genes are TRBV7-8 and TRBJ2-3; D gene uncertain. Germline V gene lookup returns CDR1 SGHVS and CDR2 FQNEAQ. CDR3 size: 14 residues. V shed 5 bases and J shed 3 bases, with 12 bases lying between them. The CDR3 reads CASSPTDPTDTQYL. The CDR3 coding sequence is TGTGCCAGCAGCCCGACGGACCCGACAGATACGCAGTATCTT.